This TCR beta chain appears in the sequencing data of a study of CD8+CD57+ T cells in acquired aplastic anemia. Findings and caveats of the study: Significant differences in CD8+ Simpson's diversity were not observed between patients and controls.

The junction had 9 bases not matched to a gene; V was cut back by 1 base and J by 10 bases. Germline values: CDR1 DFQATT, CDR2 SNEGSKA (reference sequence). The CDR3 has 15 residues. As for this clonotype: Its specificity is unknown.

TCR beta VDJ and CDR3 profiles were obtained from a genomic DNA template. Each CDR3 protein is one row after TCRdb ran MiXCR on the reads. The table has some 290,000 distinct CDR3 sequences, about 56% seen once. The sample was sorted CD4+, CD8+, or CD8+CD57+ T cells (not recorded which) from PBMCs. This receptor was taken from a human donor with severe aplastic anemia or a healthy control (not recorded which). The chain links TRBV20-1 to TRBJ2-1, with 11 bases lining up with TRBD2. The CDR3 is CSARGTSGSGIEQFF. CDR3 in DNA: TGCAGTGCTAGAGGTACTAGCGGGAGTGGTATCGAGCAGTTCTTC.